This paragraph reports one TCR beta chain. This sample was included in a study of blood T cell repertoires in COVID-19. Study details: Acute and convalescent COVID-19 samples came from the United States, Italy and Spain.

The CDR3 runs to 14 residues. Trimming pared 5 bases from V and 2 bases from J, leaving 12 bases between. Germline CDR1 is SEHNR and CDR2 is FQNEAQ (reference sequence). Produced via immunoSEQ multiplex PCR; TCRdb's table is partial and in-frame only. Counted here are around 250,000 clones, more than 75% occurring once; the ten biggest clones make up more than 6.5%. Source material: peripheral blood. V usage is TRBV7-9 and J usage is TRBJ1-1; the D gene is possibly TRBD1 (5 bases). This TCR was sampled from a woman aged 70 to 79 with active or convalescent COVID-19. The CDR3 spells CASSRGQSNTEAFF. As DNA, the CDR3 is TGTGCCAGCAGCCGAGGACAATCCAACACTGAAGCTTTCTTT.